These 31 T cell receptor beta chains originate from one sample sequenced in a study of cytomegalovirus exposure and HLA in healthy donors. The study ran its PCR with 60 Vbeta and 13 Jbeta primers. Profiled with immunoSEQ multiplex PCR; TCRdb holds only in-frame clones, not every one. The sample carries some 160,000 clones, 70% to 90% recorded once. Sequenced sample: PBMCs. The receptors derive from a young man in good health and CMV-seropositive.

This clone was seen a single time. The sample contains more than one DNA sequence encoding this CDR3. V usage is TRBV7-2 and J usage is TRBJ1-3; D call uncertain. Trimming removed 5 bases at V and 1 base at J, with 9 bases between. The CDR3 sequence is 14 residues long. Germline CDR1 is SGHTA and CDR2 is FQGNSA. DNA for the CDR3: TGTGCCAGCAGCCTGGGAGGATCTGGAAACACCATATATTTT. It specifies CASSLGGSGNTIYF.

The chain couples TRBV5-1 to TRBJ1-1; 9 bases map to TRBD1. Germline CDR1 is SGHRS and CDR2 is YFSETQ. This CDR3 is 16 amino acids long. V gave up 3 bases and J gave up 4 bases; unmatched junction bases: 10. The CDR3, as DNA: TGCGCCAGCAGCTCGGGACAGGGAGCGCGTCTCACTGAAGCTTTCTTT. Its protein is CASSSGQGARLTEAFF.

The gene calls are TRBV9 and TRBJ2-2; 10 bases fit TRBD2. The CDR3 spans 15 residues. The V and J ends lost 7 bases and 2 bases, in that order; junction bases with no gene match: 5. Germline loops: CDR1 SGDLS, CDR2 YYNGEE. CDR3 sequence (DNA): TGTGCCAGCGGCAAGCGGGAGGGAAACACCGGGGAGCTGTTTTTT. Amino acids: CASGKREGNTGELFF.

This clone was found once. The chain recombines TRBV5-1 with TRBJ2-7, with 10 bases lining up with TRBD1. Germline lookup yields CDR1 SGHRS and CDR2 YFSETQ. Losses at the gene ends were 5 bases for V and 7 bases for J; bases not matched to a gene: 9. CDR3 length: 14 amino acids. CDR3: CASRAGTGDLEQYF. CDR3 nucleotide sequence: TGCGCCAGCAGGGCCGGGACAGGGGATCTAGAGCAGTACTTC.

V usage is TRBV7-9 and J usage is TRBJ2-2, with D possibly matching TRBD1 (6 bases). Trimming took off 8 bases at V and 5 bases at J, with 12 bases between the two ends. This CDR3 is built from 13 residues. CDR1 and CDR2 from the germline V gene are SEHNR and FQNEAQ (reference sequence). The CDR3 region has the DNA TGTGCCAGCCACAGGGATGGTACCGGGGAGCTGTTTTTT. It specifies CASHRDGTGELFF. Using reference TRBV7-9 and TRBJ2-2 for the parts outside the CDR3, the full variable domain is DTGVSQNPRHKITKRGQNVTFRCDPISEHNRLYWYRQTLGQGPEFLTYFQNEAQLEKSRLLSDRFSAERPKGSFSTLEIQRTEQGDSAMYLCASHRDGTGELFFGEGSRLTVL.

This chain joins TRBV29-1 and TRBJ1-1; weak D call: TRBD1 (6 bases). V was trimmed by 3 bases and J by 3 bases, leaving 11 bases between them. Germline CDR1 reads SQVTM; CDR2 reads ANQGSEA. The CDR3 has 13 amino acids. In DNA form, the CDR3 reads TGCAGCGTTGATTGGGGGGGCGACACTGAAGCTTTCTTT. Translating gives CSVDWGGDTEAFF.

This chain links TRBV6-5 with TRBJ2-3, with no clear D. The ends were cut back, 0 bases at V and 7 bases at J, with 8 bases in the middle. The CDR3 has 13 amino acids. Per the germline V gene, CDR1 is MNHEY and CDR2 is SVGAGI. CDR3 DNA: TGTGCCAGCAGTTACTCGGCTAGTCATACGCAGTATTTT. Protein product: CASSYSASHTQYF.

The CDR3 nucleotides read TGTGCCAGCAGTTACTCCGACAGGGCCCCTTACGAGCAGTACTTC. Translation gives CASSYSDRAPYEQYF. The gene calls are TRBV6-5 and TRBJ2-7; 7 nucleotides match TRBD1. The V gene's germline CDR1 is MNHEY and CDR2 SVGAGI. Trimming at V came to 0 bases and at J to 4 bases, leaving 6 bases not matched to a gene. The CDR3 is made up of 15 amino acids.

The chain joins TRBV5-1 to TRBJ2-2; 7 positions agree with TRBD2. V lost 4 bases and J lost 1; bases outside the gene matches: 4. The germline V gene encodes CDR1 SGHRS and CDR2 YFSETQ. The CDR3 totals 15 residues. The CDR3 loop is CASSIAGLNTGELFF. The CDR3 nucleotides are TGCGCCAGCAGCATAGCGGGCCTGAACACCGGGGAGCTGTTTTTT.

The rearrangement joins TRBV11-3 to TRBJ2-1, with 10 positions matching TRBD1. Germline CDR1 reads SGHNT; CDR2 reads YENEEA. Trimming cost V 5 bases and J 6 bases; bases outside gene matches: 10. The CDR3 has 16 amino acids. CDR3 sequence: CASSERGTGDGNEQFF. The CDR3 nucleotides read TGTGCCAGCAGCGAGAGAGGGACAGGGGATGGCAATGAGCAGTTCTTC. The variable domain in full, with the rest retrieved from reference TRBV11-3 and TRBJ2-1, is EAGVVQSPRYKIIEKKQPVAFWCNPISGHNTLYWYLQNLGQGPELLIRYENEEAVDDSQLPKDRFSAERLKGVDSTLKIQPAELGDSAVYLCASSERGTGDGNEQFFGPGTRLTVL.

This rearrangement joins TRBV11-3 to TRBJ2-2, with D unresolved. Trimming stripped 0 bases from V and 4 bases from J, with 9 bases between. The germline V gene encodes CDR1 SGHNT and CDR2 YENEEA. This CDR3 has 15 residues. In DNA, the CDR3 is TGTGCCAGCAGCTTAGATAGAGGAGTCACCGGGGAGCTGTTTTTT. It is translated as CASSLDRGVTGELFF.

The gene calls are TRBV7-2 and TRBJ2-3, with 7 bases identical to TRBD1. Germline loops: CDR1 SGHTA, CDR2 FQGNSA. The CDR3 has 14 residues. After removal of 5 bases from V and 2 bases from J, the junction contained 4 bases not matched to a gene. Here the CDR3 DNA reads TGTGCCAGCAGCCGAGGACAGGACACAGATACGCAGTATTTT. Protein sequence: CASSRGQDTDTQYF.

The chain couples TRBV5-1 to TRBJ1-1; D may be TRBD1 (6 bases). Germline CDR1 is SGHRS and CDR2 is YFSETQ. The V and J ends lost 2 bases and 2 bases respectively, with 10 bases between them. The CDR3 covers 14 residues. CDR3 nucleotides: TGCGCCAGCAGCTTTGCACAGGGTAACACTGAAGCTTTCTTT. Translated: CASSFAQGNTEAFF.

This chain connects TRBV5-8 to TRBJ1-5; 7 bases map to TRBD1. CDR3 length equals 17 residues. The junction had 12 bases not matched to a gene; V was cut back by 4 bases and J by 2 bases. The V gene's germline CDR1 is SGHTS and CDR2 YDEGEE. CDR3 residues: CASSRIRQGLGNQPQHF. Written as DNA, the CDR3 is TGTGCCAGCAGCCGCATCAGACAGGGATTGGGCAATCAGCCCCAGCATTTT.

The V call is TRBV4-2, the J call TRBJ2-5; 12 positions agree with TRBD2. V shed 4 bases, J shed 1 base, and the junction held 4 bases outside the gene matches. The CDR3 covers 16 residues. CDR1 and CDR2 (germline): LGHNA, YNFKEQ. CDR3 protein: CASSRLAGGIQETQYF. CDR3 sequence (DNA): TGTGCCAGCAGCCGCCTAGCGGGAGGGATCCAAGAGACCCAGTACTTC.

The gene calls are TRBV27 and TRBJ2-7; 10 bases agree with TRBD1. Germline trimming cut 2 bases from V and 3 bases from J; bases unmatched to any gene: 4. The CDR3 totals 15 residues. In germline, CDR1 is MNHEY, CDR2 SMNVEV (reference sequence). This CDR3 is CASSLEGDRGYEQYF. CDR3 DNA: TGTGCCAGCAGTTTAGAGGGGGACAGGGGCTACGAGCAGTACTTC.

The chain couples TRBV28 to TRBJ1-1; no clear D. Per the germline V gene, CDR1 is MDHEN and CDR2 is SYDVKM. The CDR3 sequence is 17 residues long. The V gene lost 5 bases and the J gene lost 1 base, with 20 bases spanning the gap. CDR3 nucleotide sequence: TGTGCCAGCAGTCCCTCGGGGAGGAGGTCGGAGAACACTGAAGCTTTCTTT. This sequence encodes CASSPSGRRSENTEAFF.

J is TRBJ1-1 and V is TRBV27; tentative D call: TRBD1 (6 bases). CDR1 MNHEY and CDR2 SMNVEV come from the germline V gene (reference sequence). Trimming shortened V by 4 bases and J by 2 bases, and 11 bases separated the two germline ends. The CDR3 spans 14 residues. The CDR3 is CASSSGQPNTEAFF. In nucleotides, the CDR3 is TGTGCCAGCAGTTCTGGACAGCCCAACACTGAAGCTTTCTTT.

The genes are TRBV7-2 and TRBJ2-5, with TRBD2 identical over 7 bases. The J segment lost 4 bases and the V segment lost 4 bases, leaving 18 bases of the junction unmatched. Germline CDR1 SGHTA, CDR2 FQGNSA. The CDR3 runs to 18 residues. Here the CDR3 DNA reads TGTGCCAGCAGCTCCCCGCAGGGCGGGAGAGGGTTGGTAGAGACCCAGTACTTC. This encodes CASSSPQGGRGLVETQYF. Filled out from reference TRBV7-2 and TRBJ2-5, the complete variable domain reads GAGVSQSPSNKVTEKGKDVELRCDPISGHTALYWYRQSLGQGLEFLIYFQGNSAPDKSGLPSDRFSAERTGGSVSTLTIQRTQQEDSAVYLCASSSPQGGRGLVETQYFGPGTRLLVL.

The chain combines TRBV5-1 with TRBJ2-3; 8 nucleotides agree with TRBD2. V gave up 2 bases and J gave up 3 bases; unmatched junction bases: 8. Germline CDR1 and CDR2: SGHRS and YFSETQ. This CDR3 has 16 amino acids. The CDR3 DNA sequence: TGCGCCAGCAGCTTCGGTAGCGGGACAAAGACAGATACGCAGTATTTT. Translated, it gives CASSFGSGTKTDTQYF.

The chain is built from TRBV27 and TRBJ2-5, with TRBD2 matching over 7 bases. Germline V lookup: CDR1 MNHEY, CDR2 SMNVEV (reference sequence). The CDR3 is 15 residues long. V lost 4 bases to trimming and J lost 4 bases; unmatched junction nucleotides: 9. The CDR3 protein is CASSSTPGLIETQYF. CDR3 DNA sequence: TGTGCCAGCAGTTCCACCCCGGGACTAATAGAGACCCAGTACTTC.

This clone was seen a handful of times. The chain joins TRBV4-1 to TRBJ2-2, with 10 bases lining up with TRBD2. With V trimmed by 4 bases and J by 1 base, 3 bases remained unmatched. Germline V gene lookup returns CDR1 MGHRA and CDR2 YSYEKL. This CDR3 is built from 16 residues. The CDR3 region is CASSPWTSGNTGELFF. CDR3 DNA sequence: TGCGCCAGCAGCCCCTGGACTAGCGGGAACACCGGGGAGCTGTTTTTT.

Worth noting for this clone: Relative to the germline gene, one junction end is altered; a read error may explain this. V is TRBV5-6 and J is TRBJ2-5; tentative D call: TRBD2 (5 bases). Germline assignment: CDR1 SGHDT and CDR2 YYEEEE. This CDR3 contains 13 residues. CDR3 region: CASSFTVGEAQYF. In nucleotides, the CDR3 is TGTGCCAGCAGCTTTACGGTGGGAGAGGCCCAGTACTTC.

This chain joins TRBV27 and TRBJ2-7; D possibly corresponds to TRBD1 (6 bases). Trimming shortened V by 5 bases and J by 6 bases, and 17 bases separated the two germline ends. The CDR3 is 14 residues long. Germline assignment: CDR1 MNHEY and CDR2 SMNVEV (reference sequence). CDR3 nucleotide sequence: TGTGCCAGCAGTCCCGACAGGACCCTTGGCGAGCAGTACGTC. Amino acids: CASSPDRTLGEQYV.

This clone occurred once. A read error is likely, as this CDR3 ends without the conserved phenylalanine or tryptophan. This sequence joins TRBV29-1 and TRBJ1-1, with D maybe TRBD1 (5 bases). In germline, CDR1 is SQVTM, CDR2 ANQGSEA. The CDR3 is 13 residues long. Trimming stripped 7 bases from V and 1 base from J, with 13 bases between. In DNA form, the CDR3 reads TGCAGCGGTAGGGGCGCGGGGAACACTGAAGCTTTCTCT. Protein: CSGRGAGNTEAFS.

The genes are TRBV7-6 and TRBJ2-3, with 9 nucleotides matching TRBD1. The CDR3 is 16 residues long. Germline CDR1 reads SGHVS; CDR2 reads FNYEAQ. The J segment lost 3 bases and the V segment lost 2 bases, leaving 6 bases of the junction unmatched. In nucleotides, the CDR3 is TGTGCCAGCAGCTTAAGGGACAGGGTCGTAACAGATACGCAGTATTTT. It specifies CASSLRDRVVTDTQYF.

The CDR3 reads CASSLGVGASRAEAFF. The CDR3 bases are TGTGCCAGCAGCTTAGGGGTAGGGGCGTCTCGGGCTGAAGCTTTCTTT. This chain joins TRBV7-2 and TRBJ1-1; TRBD1 might be the D (5 bases). The CDR3 has 16 residues. With 1 base removed from V and 6 bases from J, the gap between germline ends came to 18 bases. Looked up from germline, CDR1 is SGHTA and CDR2 is FQGNSA.

The rearrangement uses TRBV19 and TRBJ1-5; weak D call: TRBD1 (5 bases). The CDR3 runs to 14 residues. Germline CDR1 is LNHDA and CDR2 is SQIVND (reference sequence). V was pared by 5 bases and J by 7 bases, with 15 bases between. The CDR3 protein is CASSVTGAVQPQHF. CDR3 nucleotide sequence: TGTGCCAGTAGTGTAACAGGCGCCGTACAGCCCCAGCATTTT.

The V call is TRBV7-2, the J call TRBJ1-6; 7 bases are a match to TRBD1. The V segment lost 2 bases and the J segment 13 bases; nucleotides outside the gene matches: 8. The CDR3 is 14 residues long. CDR1 and CDR2 (germline): SGHTA, FQGNSA. The CDR3 sequence is CASSLTGDAGPLHF. The CDR3 DNA reads as TGTGCCAGCAGCTTAACAGGGGACGCAGGTCCCCTCCACTTT. The full variable domain, completed using reference TRBV7-2 and TRBJ1-6, is GAGVSQSPSNKVTEKGKDVELRCDPISGHTALYWYRQSLGQGLEFLIYFQGNSAPDKSGLPSDRFSAERTGGSVSTLTIQRTQQEDSAVYLCASSLTGDAGPLHFGNGTRLTVT.

CDR3 in amino acids: CASSFLGLAQYF. DNA for the CDR3: TGTGCCAGCAGCTTCCTAGGCCTCGCCCAGTACTTC. The gene calls are TRBV7-9 and TRBJ2-5; no reliable D call. V lost 3 bases to trimming and J lost 9 bases, with 11 bases between them. CDR3 size: 12 residues. Looked up from germline, CDR1 is SEHNR and CDR2 is FQNEAQ (reference sequence).

The genes are TRBV5-1 and TRBJ2-1; 7 bases fit TRBD1. Germline trimming cut 0 bases from V and 3 bases from J; bases unmatched to any gene: 3. Germline V CDR1 and CDR2: SGHRS, YFSETQ. There are 15 residues in the CDR3. CDR3 DNA sequence: TGCGCCAGCAGCTTGGGGACAGGAAACTACAATGAGCAGTTCTTC. Translated, it gives CASSLGTGNYNEQFF.